This T cell receptor (beta chain) was sequenced during a study of CD8 T cells in ankylosing spondylitis. Researchers built TCR beta libraries using quantitative 5'-RACE with molecular barcodes. MiXCR, run by TCRdb on the 5' RACE reads, gives a single entry per CDR3 protein. The sample has under 300,000 distinct CDR3 sequences, less than 10% seen once. Study-wide findings and caveats: Seemingly distinctive of ankylosing spondylitis blood was a TCR beta motif formed by eight highly homologous variants. There was reportedly significant enrichment of clones that were disease-linked in matched ankylosing spondylitis synovial fluid.

This clonotype was picked up one time. The antigen is undetermined. The CDR3 is made up of 12 amino acids. With V trimmed by 8 bases and J by 7 bases, 6 bases remained unmatched. CDR1 and CDR2 from the germline V gene are MNHNS and SASEGT. J is TRBJ2-5 and V is TRBV6-1; 8 nucleotides line up with TRBD2. Source material: blood, either unsorted or a sorted T cell fraction (not recorded which). The origin of this receptor is a male donor with ankylosing spondylitis or in good health (not recorded which). The CDR3 spells CASGASGWTQYF. The CDR3 DNA is TGTGCCAGCGGGGCTAGCGGGTGGACCCAGTACTTC.